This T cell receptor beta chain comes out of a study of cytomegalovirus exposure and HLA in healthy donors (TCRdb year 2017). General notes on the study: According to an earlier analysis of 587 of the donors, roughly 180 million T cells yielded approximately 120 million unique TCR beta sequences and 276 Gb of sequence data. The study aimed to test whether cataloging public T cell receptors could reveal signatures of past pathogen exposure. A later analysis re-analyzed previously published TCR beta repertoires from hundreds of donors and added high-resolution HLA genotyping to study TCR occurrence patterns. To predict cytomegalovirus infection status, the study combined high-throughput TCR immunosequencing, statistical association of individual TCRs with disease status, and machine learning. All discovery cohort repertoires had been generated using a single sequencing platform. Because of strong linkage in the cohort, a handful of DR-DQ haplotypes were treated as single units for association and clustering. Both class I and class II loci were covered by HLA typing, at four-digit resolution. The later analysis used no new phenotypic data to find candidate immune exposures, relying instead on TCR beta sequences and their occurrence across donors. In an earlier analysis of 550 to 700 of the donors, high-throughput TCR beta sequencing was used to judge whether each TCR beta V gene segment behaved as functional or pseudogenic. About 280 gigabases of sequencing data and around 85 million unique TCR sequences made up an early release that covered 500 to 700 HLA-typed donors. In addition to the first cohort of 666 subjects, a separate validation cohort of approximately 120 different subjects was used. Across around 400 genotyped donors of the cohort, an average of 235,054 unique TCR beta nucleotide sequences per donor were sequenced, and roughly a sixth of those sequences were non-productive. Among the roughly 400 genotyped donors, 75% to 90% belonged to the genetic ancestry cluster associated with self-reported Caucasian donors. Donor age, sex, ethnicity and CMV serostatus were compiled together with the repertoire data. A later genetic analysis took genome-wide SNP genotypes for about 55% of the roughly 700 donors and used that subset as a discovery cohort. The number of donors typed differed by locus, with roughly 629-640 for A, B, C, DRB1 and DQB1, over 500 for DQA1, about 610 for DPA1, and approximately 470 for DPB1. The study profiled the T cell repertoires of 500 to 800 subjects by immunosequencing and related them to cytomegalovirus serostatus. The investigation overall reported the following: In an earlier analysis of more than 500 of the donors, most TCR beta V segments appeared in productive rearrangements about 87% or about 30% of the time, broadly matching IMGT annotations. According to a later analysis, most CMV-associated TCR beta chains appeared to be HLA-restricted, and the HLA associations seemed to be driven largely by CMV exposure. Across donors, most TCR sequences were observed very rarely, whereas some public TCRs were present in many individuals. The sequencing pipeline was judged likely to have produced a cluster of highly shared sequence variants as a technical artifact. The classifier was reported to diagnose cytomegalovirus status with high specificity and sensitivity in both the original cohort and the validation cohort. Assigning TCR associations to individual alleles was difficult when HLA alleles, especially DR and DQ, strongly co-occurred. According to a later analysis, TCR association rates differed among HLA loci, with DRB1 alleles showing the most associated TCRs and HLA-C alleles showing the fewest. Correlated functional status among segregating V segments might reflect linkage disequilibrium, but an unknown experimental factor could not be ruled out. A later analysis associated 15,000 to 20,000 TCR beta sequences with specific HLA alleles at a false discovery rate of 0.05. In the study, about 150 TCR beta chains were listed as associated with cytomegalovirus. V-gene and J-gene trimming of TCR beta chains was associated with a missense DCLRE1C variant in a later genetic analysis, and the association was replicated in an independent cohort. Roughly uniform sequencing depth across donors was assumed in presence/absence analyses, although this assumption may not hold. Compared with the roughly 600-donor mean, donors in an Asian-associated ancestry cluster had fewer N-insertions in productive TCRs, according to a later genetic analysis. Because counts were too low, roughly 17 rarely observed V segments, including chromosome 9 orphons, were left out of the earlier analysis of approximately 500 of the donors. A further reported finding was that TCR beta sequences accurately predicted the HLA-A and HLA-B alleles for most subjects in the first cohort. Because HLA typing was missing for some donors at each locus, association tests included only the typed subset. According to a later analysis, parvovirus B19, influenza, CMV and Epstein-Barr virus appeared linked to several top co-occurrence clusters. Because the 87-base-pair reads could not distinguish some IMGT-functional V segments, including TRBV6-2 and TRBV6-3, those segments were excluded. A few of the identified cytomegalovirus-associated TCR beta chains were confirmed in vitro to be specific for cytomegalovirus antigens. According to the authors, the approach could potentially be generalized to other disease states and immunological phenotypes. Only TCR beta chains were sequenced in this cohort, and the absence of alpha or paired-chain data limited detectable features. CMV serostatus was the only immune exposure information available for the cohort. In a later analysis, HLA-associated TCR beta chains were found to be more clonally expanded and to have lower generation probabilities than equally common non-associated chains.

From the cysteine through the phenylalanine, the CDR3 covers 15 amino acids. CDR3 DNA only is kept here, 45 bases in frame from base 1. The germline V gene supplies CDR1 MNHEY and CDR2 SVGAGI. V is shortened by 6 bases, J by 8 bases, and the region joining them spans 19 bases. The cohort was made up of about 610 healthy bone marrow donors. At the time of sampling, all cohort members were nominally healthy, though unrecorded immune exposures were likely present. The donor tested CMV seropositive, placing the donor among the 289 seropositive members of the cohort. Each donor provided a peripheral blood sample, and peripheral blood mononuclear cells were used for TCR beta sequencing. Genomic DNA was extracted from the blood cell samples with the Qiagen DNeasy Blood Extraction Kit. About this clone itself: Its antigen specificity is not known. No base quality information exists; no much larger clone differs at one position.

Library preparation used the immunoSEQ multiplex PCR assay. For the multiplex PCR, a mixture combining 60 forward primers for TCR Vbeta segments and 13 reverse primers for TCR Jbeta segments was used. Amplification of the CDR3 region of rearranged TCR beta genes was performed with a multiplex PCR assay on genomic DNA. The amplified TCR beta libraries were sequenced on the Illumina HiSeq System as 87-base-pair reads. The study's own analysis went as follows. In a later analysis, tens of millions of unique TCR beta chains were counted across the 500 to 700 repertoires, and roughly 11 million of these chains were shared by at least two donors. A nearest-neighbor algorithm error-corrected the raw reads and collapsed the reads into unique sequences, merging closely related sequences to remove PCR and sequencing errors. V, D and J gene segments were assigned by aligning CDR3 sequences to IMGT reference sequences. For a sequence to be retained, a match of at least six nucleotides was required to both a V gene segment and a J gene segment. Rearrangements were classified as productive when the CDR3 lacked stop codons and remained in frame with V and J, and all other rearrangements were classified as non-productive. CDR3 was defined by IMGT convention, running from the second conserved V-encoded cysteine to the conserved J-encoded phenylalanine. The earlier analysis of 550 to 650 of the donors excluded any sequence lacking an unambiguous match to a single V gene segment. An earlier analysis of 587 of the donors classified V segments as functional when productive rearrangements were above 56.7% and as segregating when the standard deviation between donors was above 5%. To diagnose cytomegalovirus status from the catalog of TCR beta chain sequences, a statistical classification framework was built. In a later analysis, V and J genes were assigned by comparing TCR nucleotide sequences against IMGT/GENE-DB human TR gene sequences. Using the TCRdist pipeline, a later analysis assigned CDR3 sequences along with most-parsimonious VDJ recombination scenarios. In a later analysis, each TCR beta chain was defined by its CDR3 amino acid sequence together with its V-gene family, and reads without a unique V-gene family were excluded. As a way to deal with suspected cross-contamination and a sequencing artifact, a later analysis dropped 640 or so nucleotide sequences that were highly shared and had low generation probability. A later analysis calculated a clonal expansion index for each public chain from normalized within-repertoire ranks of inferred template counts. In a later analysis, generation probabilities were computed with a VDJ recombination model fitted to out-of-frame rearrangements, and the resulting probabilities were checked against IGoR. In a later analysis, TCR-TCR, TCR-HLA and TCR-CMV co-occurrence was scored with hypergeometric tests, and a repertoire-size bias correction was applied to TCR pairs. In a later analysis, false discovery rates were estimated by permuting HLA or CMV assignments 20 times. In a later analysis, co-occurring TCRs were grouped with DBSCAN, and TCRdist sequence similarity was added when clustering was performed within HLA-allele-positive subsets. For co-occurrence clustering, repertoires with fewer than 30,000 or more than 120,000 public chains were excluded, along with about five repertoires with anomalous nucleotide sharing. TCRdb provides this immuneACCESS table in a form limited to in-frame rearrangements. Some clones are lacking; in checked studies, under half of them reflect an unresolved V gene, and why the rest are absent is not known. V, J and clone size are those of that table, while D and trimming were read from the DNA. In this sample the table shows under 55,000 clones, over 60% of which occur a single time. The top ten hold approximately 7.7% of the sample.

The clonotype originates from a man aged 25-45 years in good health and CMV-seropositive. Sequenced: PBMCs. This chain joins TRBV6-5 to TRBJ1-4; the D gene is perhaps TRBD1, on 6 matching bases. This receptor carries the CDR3 CASRKAAGVWEKLFF. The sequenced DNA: TGTGCCAGCAGAAAGGCGGCAGGGGTTTGGGAAAAACTGTTTTTT.